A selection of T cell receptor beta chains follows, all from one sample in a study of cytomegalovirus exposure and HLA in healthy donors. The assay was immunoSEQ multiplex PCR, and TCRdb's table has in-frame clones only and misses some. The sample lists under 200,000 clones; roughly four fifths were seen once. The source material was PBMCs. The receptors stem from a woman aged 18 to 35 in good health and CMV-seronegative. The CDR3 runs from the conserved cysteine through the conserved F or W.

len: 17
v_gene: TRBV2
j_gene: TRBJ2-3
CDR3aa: CASGGKPGGVLSDTQYF

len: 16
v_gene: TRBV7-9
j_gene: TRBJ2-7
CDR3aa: CASSLYGRSASDEQYF

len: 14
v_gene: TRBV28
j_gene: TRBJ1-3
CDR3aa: CASSLYQGANTIYF

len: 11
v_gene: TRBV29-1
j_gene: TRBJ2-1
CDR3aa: CSGVTYNEQFF

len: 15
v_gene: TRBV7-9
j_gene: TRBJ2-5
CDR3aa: CASSLGQPRGETQYF

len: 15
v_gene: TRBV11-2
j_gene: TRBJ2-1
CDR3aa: CASSLEGGTYNEQFF

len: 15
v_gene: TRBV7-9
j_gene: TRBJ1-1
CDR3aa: CASSPQTGVATEAFF

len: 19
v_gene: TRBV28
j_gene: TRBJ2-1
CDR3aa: CASVFGGLAGVMDYNEQFF

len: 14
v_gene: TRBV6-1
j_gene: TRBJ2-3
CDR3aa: CASSPDRYTDTQYF

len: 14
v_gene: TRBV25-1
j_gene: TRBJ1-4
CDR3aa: CASSESGRDEKLFF

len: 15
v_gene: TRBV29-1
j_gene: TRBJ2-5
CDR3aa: CSVTTPGTVQETQYF

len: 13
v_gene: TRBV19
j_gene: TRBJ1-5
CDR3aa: CASTTGFNQPQHF

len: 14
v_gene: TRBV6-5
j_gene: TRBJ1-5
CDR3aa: CASSSFRGNQPQHF

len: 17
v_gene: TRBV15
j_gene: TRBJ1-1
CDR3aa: CATSRQGQGGQNTEAFF

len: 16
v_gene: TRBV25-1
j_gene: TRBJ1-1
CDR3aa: CASSEYSFGMNTEAFF

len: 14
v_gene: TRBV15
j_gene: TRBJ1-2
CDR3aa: CATSRDRTTYGYTF

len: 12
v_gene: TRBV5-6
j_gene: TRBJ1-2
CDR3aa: CASSFHFDGYTF

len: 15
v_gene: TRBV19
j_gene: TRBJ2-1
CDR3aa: CASSLSGRGGNEQFF

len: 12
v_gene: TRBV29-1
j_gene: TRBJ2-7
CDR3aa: CSVRQTSYEQYF

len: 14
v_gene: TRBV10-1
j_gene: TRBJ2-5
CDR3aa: CASGPDRARETQYF

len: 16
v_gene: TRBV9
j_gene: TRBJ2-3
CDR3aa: CASSVVGLAGTDTQYF

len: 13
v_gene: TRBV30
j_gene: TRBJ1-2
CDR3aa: CAWSTGRYYGYTF

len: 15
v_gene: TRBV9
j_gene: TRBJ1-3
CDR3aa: CASSRTGSSGNTIYF

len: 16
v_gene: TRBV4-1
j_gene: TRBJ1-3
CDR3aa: CASSLDRPFSGNTIYF

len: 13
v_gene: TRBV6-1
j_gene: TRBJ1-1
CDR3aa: CASSEVGTDEAFF

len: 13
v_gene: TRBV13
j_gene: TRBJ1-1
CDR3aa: CASSPPENTEAFF

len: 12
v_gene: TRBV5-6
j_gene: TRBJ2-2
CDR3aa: CGDRVGTGELFF

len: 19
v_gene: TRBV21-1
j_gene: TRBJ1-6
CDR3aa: CASSKRSIPYGHLNSPLHF

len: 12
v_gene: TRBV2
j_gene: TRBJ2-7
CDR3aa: CASGGDRDEQYF